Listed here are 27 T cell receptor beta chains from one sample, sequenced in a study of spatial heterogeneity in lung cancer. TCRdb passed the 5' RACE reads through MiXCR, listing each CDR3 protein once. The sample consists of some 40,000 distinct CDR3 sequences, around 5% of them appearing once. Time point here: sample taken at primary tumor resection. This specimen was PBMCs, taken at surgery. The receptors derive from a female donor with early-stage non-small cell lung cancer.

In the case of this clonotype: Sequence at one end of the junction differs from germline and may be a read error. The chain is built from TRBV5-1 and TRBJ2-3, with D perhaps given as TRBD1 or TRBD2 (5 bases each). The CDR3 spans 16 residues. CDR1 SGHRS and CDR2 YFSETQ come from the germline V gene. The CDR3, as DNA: TGCACCAGCAGCTTGGCCGGGGAAGGGGGCACAGATACGCAGTATTTT. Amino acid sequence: CTSSLAGEGGTDTQYF.

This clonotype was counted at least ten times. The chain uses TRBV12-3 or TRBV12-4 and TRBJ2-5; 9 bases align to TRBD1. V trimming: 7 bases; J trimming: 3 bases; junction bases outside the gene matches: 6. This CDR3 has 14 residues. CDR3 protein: CASNKDRGKETQYF. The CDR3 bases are TGTGCCAGCAATAAGGACAGGGGAAAAGAGACCCAGTACTTC.

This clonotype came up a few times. This chain's CDR3 is CASSRGRPYGYTF. The CDR3, as DNA: TGTGCCAGCAGCAGGGGGCGCCCCTATGGCTACACCTTC. This chain links TRBV6-6 with TRBJ1-2, with 8 bases lining up with TRBD1. After removal of 6 bases from V and 4 bases from J, the junction contained 4 bases not matched to a gene. Germline CDR1 is MNHNY and CDR2 is SVGAGI (reference sequence). This CDR3 has 13 residues.

In nucleotides, the CDR3 is TGTGCCAGCAGCCAAGGATCGGGGGCCGGGGAGCTGTTTTTT. As protein: CASSQGSGAGELFF. The rearrangement uses TRBV3-1 and TRBJ2-2, with a weak D call TRBD2 (6 bases). The CDR3 is made up of 14 amino acids. Germline CDR1 LGHDT, CDR2 YNNKEL (reference sequence). Trimming took 1 base from V and 6 from J, leaving 9 bases between them.

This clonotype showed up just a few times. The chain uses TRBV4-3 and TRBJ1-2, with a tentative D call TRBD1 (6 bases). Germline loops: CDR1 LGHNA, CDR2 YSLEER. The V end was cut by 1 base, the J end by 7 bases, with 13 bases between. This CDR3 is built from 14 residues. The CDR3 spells CASSQGGAGGGYTF. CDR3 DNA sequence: TGCGCCAGCAGCCAAGGGGGGGCCGGGGGTGGCTACACCTTC.

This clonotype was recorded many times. The CDR3 is CASSQPETRTSRPYNEQFF. CDR3 sequence (DNA): TGCGCCAGCAGCCAACCGGAAACCAGGACTAGCCGACCCTACAATGAGCAGTTCTTC. The V call is TRBV4-1, the J call TRBJ2-1, with 8 bases identical to TRBD2. The CDR3 contains 19 residues. The V gene end was trimmed by 2 bases and the J gene end by 2 bases; junction bases not matched to a gene: 14. Germline V lookup: CDR1 MGHRA, CDR2 YSYEKL.

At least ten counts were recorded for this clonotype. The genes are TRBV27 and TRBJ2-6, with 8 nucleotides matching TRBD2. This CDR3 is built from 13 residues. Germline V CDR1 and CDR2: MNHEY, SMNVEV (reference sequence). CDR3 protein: CPGGGSGANVLTF. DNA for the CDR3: TGTCCCGGGGGGGGATCTGGGGCCAACGTCCTGACTTTC. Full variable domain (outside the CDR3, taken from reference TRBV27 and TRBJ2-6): EAQVTQNPRYLITVTGKKLTVTCSQNMNHEYMSWYRQDPGLGLRQIYYSMNVEVTDKGDVPEGYKVSRKEKRNFPLILESPSPNQTSLYFCPGGGSGANVLTFGAGSRLTVL.

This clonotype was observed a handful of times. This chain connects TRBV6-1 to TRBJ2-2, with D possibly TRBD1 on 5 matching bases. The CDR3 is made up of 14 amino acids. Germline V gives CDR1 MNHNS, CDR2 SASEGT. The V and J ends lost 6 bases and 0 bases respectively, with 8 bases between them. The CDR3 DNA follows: TGTGCCAGCAGCACAGGCCCGAACACCGGGGAGCTGTTTTTT. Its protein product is CASSTGPNTGELFF.

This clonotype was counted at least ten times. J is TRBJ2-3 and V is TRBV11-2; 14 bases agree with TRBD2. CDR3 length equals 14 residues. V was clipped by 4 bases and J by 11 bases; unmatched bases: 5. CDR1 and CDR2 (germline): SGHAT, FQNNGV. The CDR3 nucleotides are TGTGCCAGCAGCTCCCGACTAGCGGGGGGGAGGCAGTATTTT. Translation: CASSSRLAGGRQYF.

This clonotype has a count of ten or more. The CDR3 sequence: CSARDLATNEKLFF. The DNA for the CDR3 is TGCAGTGCTAGAGATCTTGCAACTAATGAAAAACTGTTTTTT. J is TRBJ1-4 and V is TRBV20-1; no clear D. CDR3 length: 14 amino acids. V was pared by 0 bases and J by 0 bases, with 5 bases between. The germline V gene has CDR1 DFQATT and CDR2 SNEGSKA (reference sequence).

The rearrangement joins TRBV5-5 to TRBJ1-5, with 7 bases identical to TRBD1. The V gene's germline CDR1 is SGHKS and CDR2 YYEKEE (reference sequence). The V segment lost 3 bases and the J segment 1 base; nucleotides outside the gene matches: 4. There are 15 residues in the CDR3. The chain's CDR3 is CASSSPGGSNQPQHF. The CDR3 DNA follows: TGTGCCAGCAGCTCCCCAGGGGGAAGCAATCAGCCCCAGCATTTT.

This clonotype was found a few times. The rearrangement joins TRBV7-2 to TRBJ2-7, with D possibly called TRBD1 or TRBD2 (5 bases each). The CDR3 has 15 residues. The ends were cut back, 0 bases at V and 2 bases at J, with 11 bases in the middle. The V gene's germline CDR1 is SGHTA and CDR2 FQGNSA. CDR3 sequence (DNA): TGTGCCAGCAGCTTAGCGGTTGGGACGACCTACGAGCAGTACTTC. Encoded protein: CASSLAVGTTYEQYF.

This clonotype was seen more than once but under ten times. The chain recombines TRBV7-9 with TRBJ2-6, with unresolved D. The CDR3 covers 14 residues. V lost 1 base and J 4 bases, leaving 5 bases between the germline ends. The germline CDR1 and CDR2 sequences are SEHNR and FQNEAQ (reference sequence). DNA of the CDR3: TGTGCCAGCAGCTTAGACCCCGGGGCCAACGTCCTGACTTTC. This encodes CASSLDPGANVLTF.

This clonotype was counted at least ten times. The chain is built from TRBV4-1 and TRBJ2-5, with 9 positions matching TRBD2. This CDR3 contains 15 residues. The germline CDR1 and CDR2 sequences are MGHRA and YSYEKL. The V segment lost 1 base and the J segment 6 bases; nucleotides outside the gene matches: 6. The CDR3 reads CASSQVTSGGQTQYF. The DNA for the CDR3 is TGCGCCAGCAGCCAAGTCACAAGCGGGGGGCAGACCCAGTACTTC.

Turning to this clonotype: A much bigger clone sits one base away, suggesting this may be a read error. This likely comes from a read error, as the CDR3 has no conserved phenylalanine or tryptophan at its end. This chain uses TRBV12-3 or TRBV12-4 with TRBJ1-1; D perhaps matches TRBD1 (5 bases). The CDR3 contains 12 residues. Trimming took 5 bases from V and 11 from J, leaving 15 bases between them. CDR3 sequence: CASSRAIGEAFL. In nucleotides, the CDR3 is TGTGCCAGCAGTCGTGCTATAGGGGAGGCTTTCTTA.

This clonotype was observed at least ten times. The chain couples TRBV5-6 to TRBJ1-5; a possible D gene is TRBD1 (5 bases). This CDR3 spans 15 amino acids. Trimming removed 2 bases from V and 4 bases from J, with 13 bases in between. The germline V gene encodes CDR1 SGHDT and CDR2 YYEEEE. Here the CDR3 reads CASSFGAAGNQPQHF. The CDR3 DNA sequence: TGTGCCAGCAGCTTTGGGGCTGCCGGGAATCAGCCCCAGCATTTT.

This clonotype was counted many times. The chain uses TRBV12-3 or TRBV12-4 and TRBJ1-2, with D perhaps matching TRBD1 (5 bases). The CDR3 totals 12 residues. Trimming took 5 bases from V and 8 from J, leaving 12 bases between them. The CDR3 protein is CASSPGIRGYTF. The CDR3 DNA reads TGTGCCAGCAGTCCAGGGATAAGAGGCTACACCTTC.

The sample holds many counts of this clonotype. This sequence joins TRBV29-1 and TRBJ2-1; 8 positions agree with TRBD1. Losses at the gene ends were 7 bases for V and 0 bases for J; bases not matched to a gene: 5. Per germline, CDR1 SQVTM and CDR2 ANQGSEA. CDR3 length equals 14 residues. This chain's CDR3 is CSELGQGSYNEQFF. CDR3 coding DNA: TGCAGCGAACTAGGACAGGGCTCCTACAATGAGCAGTTCTTC.

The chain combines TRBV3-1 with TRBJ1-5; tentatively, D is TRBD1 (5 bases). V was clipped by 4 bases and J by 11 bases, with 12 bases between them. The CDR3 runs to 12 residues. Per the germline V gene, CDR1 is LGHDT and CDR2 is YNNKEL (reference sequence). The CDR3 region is CASSLSGLSQHF. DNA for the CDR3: TGTGCCAGCAGCCTTTCAGGGCTGTCCCAGCATTTT.

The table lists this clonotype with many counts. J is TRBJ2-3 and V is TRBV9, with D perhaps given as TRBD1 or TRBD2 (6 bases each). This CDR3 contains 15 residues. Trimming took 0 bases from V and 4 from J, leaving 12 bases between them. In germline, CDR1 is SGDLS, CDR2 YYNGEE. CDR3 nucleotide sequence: TGTGCCAGCAGCGTAGGGGGGGCCAGGGCAGATACGCAGTATTTT. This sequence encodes CASSVGGARADTQYF.

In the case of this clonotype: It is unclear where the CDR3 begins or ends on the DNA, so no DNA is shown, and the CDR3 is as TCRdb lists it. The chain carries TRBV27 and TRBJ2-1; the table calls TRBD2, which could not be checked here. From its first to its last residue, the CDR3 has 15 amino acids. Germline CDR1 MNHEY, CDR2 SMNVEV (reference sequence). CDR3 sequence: CTSSILGGSYNEQFF.

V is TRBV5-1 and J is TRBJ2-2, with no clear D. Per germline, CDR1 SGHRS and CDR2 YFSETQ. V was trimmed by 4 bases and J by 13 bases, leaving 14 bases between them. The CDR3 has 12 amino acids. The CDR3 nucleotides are TGCGCCAGCAGCGAGGAAGCCCCGGGGCTGTTTTTT. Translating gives CASSEEAPGLFF.

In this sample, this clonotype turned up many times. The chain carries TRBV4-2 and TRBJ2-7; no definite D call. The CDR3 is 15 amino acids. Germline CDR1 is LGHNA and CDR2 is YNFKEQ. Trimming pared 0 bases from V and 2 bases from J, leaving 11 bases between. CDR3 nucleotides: TGTGCCAGCAGCCAAGATCTAGAAAATCCCTACGAGCAGTACTTC. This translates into CASSQDLENPYEQYF.

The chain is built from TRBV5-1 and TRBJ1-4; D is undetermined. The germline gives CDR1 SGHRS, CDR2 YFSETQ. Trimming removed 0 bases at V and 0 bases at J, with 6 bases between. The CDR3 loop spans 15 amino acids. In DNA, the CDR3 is TGCGCCAGCAGCTTGGCGGCCGCAACTAATGAAAAACTGTTTTTT. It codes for CASSLAAATNEKLFF.

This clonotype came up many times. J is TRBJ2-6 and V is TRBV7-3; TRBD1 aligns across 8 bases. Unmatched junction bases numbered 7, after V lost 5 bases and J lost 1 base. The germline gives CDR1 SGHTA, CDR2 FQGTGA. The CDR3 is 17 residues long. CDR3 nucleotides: TGTGCCAGCAGCGGTGGGACAGGTCGATCTGGGGCCAACGTCCTGACTTTC. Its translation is CASSGGTGRSGANVLTF.

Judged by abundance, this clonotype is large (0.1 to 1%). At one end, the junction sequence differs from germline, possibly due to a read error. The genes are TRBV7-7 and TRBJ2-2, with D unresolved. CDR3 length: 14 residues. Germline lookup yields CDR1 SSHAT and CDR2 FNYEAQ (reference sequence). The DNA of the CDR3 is TGTGCTAGCAGCTTAGGGCGCTACACCGGGGAGCTGTTTTTT. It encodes CASSLGRYTGELFF.

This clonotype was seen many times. The CDR3 loop reads CSARETSGGFYNEQFF. In DNA form, the CDR3 reads TGCAGTGCTAGAGAGACTAGCGGGGGGTTCTACAATGAGCAGTTCTTC. This rearrangement joins TRBV20-1 to TRBJ2-1; 13 bases are a match to TRBD2. Germline loops: CDR1 DFQATT, CDR2 SNEGSKA (reference sequence). CDR3 size: 16 residues. V was clipped by 0 bases and J by 3 bases; unmatched bases: 2.